This T cell receptor (beta chain) derives from a study of blood T cell repertoires in COVID-19. Across the study: Acute and convalescent COVID-19 specimens originated in the United States, Italy and Spain. Sample material is recorded as cDNA or gDNA derived from T cells, B-cell-depleted T cells, or PBMCs.

V lost 8 bases and J 0 bases, leaving 8 bases between the germline ends. Germline V gene data show CDR1 as KGHSH and CDR2 as LQKENI. The CDR3 loop spans 13 amino acids. Repertoires were generated with immunoSEQ multiplex PCR, while TCRdb's copy carries only in-frame clones and drops some. The data hold approximately 74,000 clones, with roughly 88% observed a single time. The rearrangement joins TRBV18 to TRBJ1-3; unclear D gene. The sample consisted of peripheral blood. The clonotype was recovered from a man older than 75 with active or convalescent COVID-19. The CDR3 loop is CASRRSSGNTIYF. The CDR3 DNA sequence: TGTGCCAGCCGACGGAGCTCTGGAAACACCATATATTTT.